Listed below are T cell receptor beta chains from one sample, sequenced in a study of CD8 T cells in ankylosing spondylitis. MiXCR, applied by TCRdb to the 5' RACE reads, yields one record per CDR3 protein. The top ten hold roughly 16% of the sample, which has roughly 180,000 distinct CDR3 sequences, roughly 10% seen once. The sequencing sample was made of blood, either unsorted or a sorted T cell fraction (not recorded which). The receptors here all came from a female donor with ankylosing spondylitis or in good health (not recorded which). CDR3s include the opening cysteine and the closing phenylalanine or tryptophan. Each record gives: J gene, V gene, clone size, D gene, CDR3 protein, CDR3 DNA. The D gene is left open where the match is weak. Rows give clone size only sometimes, using once, few, many, or a class for an expanded clone.

j_call: TRBJ1-1
v_call: TRBV4-3
clone_size: few
d_call: .
cdr3_aa: CASSQDHSMNTEAFF
cdr3_nt: TGCGCCAGCAGCCAAGACCACAGCATGAACACTGAAGCTTTCTTT

j_call: TRBJ2-1
v_call: TRBV24-1
clone_size: .
d_call: .
cdr3_aa: CATSDSRGVQFF
cdr3_nt: TGTGCCACCAGTGATTCGAGAGGTGTGCAGTTCTTC

j_call: TRBJ2-3
v_call: TRBV10-3
clone_size: few
d_call: .
cdr3_aa: CASEGTSGRYTDTQYF
cdr3_nt: TGTGCCTCTGAAGGGACGTCGGGCAGATACACAGATACGCAGTATTTT

j_call: TRBJ2-7
v_call: TRBV15
clone_size: many
d_call: .
cdr3_aa: CATSRDGSGSYEQYF
cdr3_nt: TGTGCCACCAGCAGGGATGGTAGCGGTTCCTACGAGCAGTACTTC

j_call: TRBJ1-4
v_call: TRBV13
clone_size: .
d_call: TRBD1
cdr3_aa: CASSSTGEEKLFF
cdr3_nt: TGTGCCAGCAGCTCGACAGGGGAAGAAAAACTGTTTTTT

j_call: TRBJ2-1
v_call: TRBV7-9
clone_size: many
d_call: TRBD2
cdr3_aa: CASSPSGTSYNEQFF
cdr3_nt: TGTGCCAGCAGTCCTAGCGGCACCTCCTACAATGAGCAGTTCTTC

j_call: TRBJ1-2
v_call: TRBV10-2
clone_size: many
d_call: .
cdr3_aa: CASSEPASEDGYTF
cdr3_nt: TGCGCCAGCAGTGAGCCGGCCAGCGAAGATGGCTACACCTTC

j_call: TRBJ2-7
v_call: TRBV7-2
clone_size: many
d_call: TRBD1
cdr3_aa: CASSFRQGYYEQYF
cdr3_nt: TGTGCCAGCAGCTTCCGACAGGGGTACTACGAGCAGTACTTC

j_call: TRBJ2-7
v_call: TRBV12-3/TRBV12-4
clone_size: few
d_call: TRBD1
cdr3_aa: CASSYPGQKGYEQYF
cdr3_nt: TGTGCCAGCAGTTATCCGGGACAGAAGGGGTATGAGCAGTACTTC

j_call: TRBJ2-7
v_call: TRBV9
clone_size: many
d_call: .
cdr3_aa: CASSVGGDSYEQYF
cdr3_nt: TGTGCCAGCAGCGTAGGTGGAGACTCCTACGAGCAGTACTTC

j_call: TRBJ2-7
v_call: TRBV20-1
clone_size: .
d_call: .
cdr3_aa: CSARDPPLSYEQYF
cdr3_nt: TGCAGTGCTAGAGATCCCCCATTGAGCTACGAGCAGTACTTC

j_call: TRBJ2-2
v_call: TRBV20-1
clone_size: few
d_call: TRBD2
cdr3_aa: CSARTSGRKTGELFF
cdr3_nt: TGCAGTGCTAGGACTAGCGGGAGGAAGACCGGGGAGCTGTTTTTT

j_call: TRBJ2-7
v_call: TRBV10-3
clone_size: many
d_call: TRBD1
cdr3_aa: CAVDRGYEQYF
cdr3_nt: TGTGCCGTGGACAGGGGCTACGAGCAGTACTTC

j_call: TRBJ2-7
v_call: TRBV28
clone_size: few
d_call: .
cdr3_aa: CASSLHALYEQYF
cdr3_nt: TGTGCCAGCAGCCTCCATGCGTTATACGAGCAGTACTTC

j_call: TRBJ2-7
v_call: TRBV19
clone_size: few
d_call: TRBD2
cdr3_aa: CASSITTSAYEQYF
cdr3_nt: TGTGCCAGTAGTATCACGACTAGCGCCTACGAGCAGTACTTC

j_call: TRBJ1-1
v_call: TRBV19
clone_size: few
d_call: .
cdr3_aa: CASTEGALPLNSEAFF
cdr3_nt: TGTGCCAGTACCGAGGGAGCCCTACCTCTGAACTCTGAAGCTTTCTTT

j_call: TRBJ2-5
v_call: TRBV3-1
clone_size: few
d_call: .
cdr3_aa: CASSHPGAAQETQYF
cdr3_nt: TGTGCCAGCAGCCATCCGGGGGCAGCCCAAGAGACCCAGTACTTC

j_call: TRBJ2-3
v_call: TRBV4-3
clone_size: few
d_call: TRBD2
cdr3_aa: CASSQDRPAGEGTDTQYF
cdr3_nt: TGCGCCAGCAGCCAAGATAGGCCAGCGGGAGAGGGCACAGATACGCAGTATTTT

j_call: TRBJ2-1
v_call: TRBV7-9
clone_size: many
d_call: TRBD2
cdr3_aa: CASSPRTSIGNEQFF
cdr3_nt: TGTGCCAGCAGCCCTCGGACTAGCATCGGCAATGAGCAGTTCTTC

j_call: TRBJ2-1
v_call: TRBV7-9
clone_size: .
d_call: TRBD2
cdr3_aa: CASSKTSGSRHEQFF
cdr3_nt: TGTGCCAGCAGCAAGACTAGCGGGAGCCGCCATGAGCAGTTCTTC

j_call: TRBJ2-7
v_call: TRBV20-1
clone_size: few
d_call: TRBD2
cdr3_aa: CSARPQGLAGGPLYEQYF
cdr3_nt: TGCAGTGCTAGACCTCAGGGACTAGCGGGAGGGCCCCTCTACGAGCAGTACTTC

j_call: TRBJ2-3
v_call: TRBV6-5
clone_size: few
d_call: TRBD2
cdr3_aa: CASSYDEREVDTQYF
cdr3_nt: TGTGCCAGCAGTTACGATGAGCGGGAGGTGGATACGCAGTATTTT

j_call: TRBJ1-1
v_call: TRBV20-1
clone_size: many
d_call: .
cdr3_aa: CSARDHRQQRAEAFF
cdr3_nt: TGCAGTGCTAGAGATCATCGGCAACAACGGGCTGAAGCTTTCTTT

j_call: TRBJ1-4
v_call: TRBV13
clone_size: .
d_call: .
cdr3_aa: CASSFRGARATNEKLFF
cdr3_nt: TGTGCCAGCAGCTTCCGAGGCGCCAGGGCAACTAATGAAAAACTGTTTTTT

j_call: TRBJ2-7
v_call: TRBV30
clone_size: .
d_call: TRBD2
cdr3_aa: CAWSVSASGRSEQYF
cdr3_nt: TGTGCCTGGAGTGTATCGGCTAGCGGAAGGTCTGAGCAGTACTTC

j_call: TRBJ2-7
v_call: TRBV2
clone_size: few
d_call: .
cdr3_aa: CASWADITTYEQYF
cdr3_nt: TGTGCCAGCTGGGCCGACATCACGACGTACGAGCAGTACTTC

j_call: TRBJ1-6
v_call: TRBV25-1
clone_size: many
d_call: .
cdr3_aa: CASRADADLMDSPLHF
cdr3_nt: TGTGCCAGCAGGGCAGACGCCGACCTGATGGATTCACCCCTCCACTTT

j_call: TRBJ2-5
v_call: TRBV7-9
clone_size: few
d_call: .
cdr3_aa: CASSQHDQETQYF
cdr3_nt: TGTGCCAGCAGCCAGCACGATCAGGAGACCCAGTACTTC

j_call: TRBJ2-5
v_call: TRBV27
clone_size: few
d_call: .
cdr3_aa: CASSLYPGRTETQYF
cdr3_nt: TGTGCCAGCAGTTTATACCCGGGGCGAACGGAGACCCAGTACTTC

j_call: TRBJ2-1
v_call: TRBV13
clone_size: few
d_call: .
cdr3_aa: CASSTPSEGQFF
cdr3_nt: TGTGCCAGCAGCACCCCCTCCGAGGGGCAGTTCTTC

j_call: TRBJ2-7
v_call: TRBV4-3
clone_size: few
d_call: .
cdr3_aa: CASSQDLHSRYEQYF
cdr3_nt: TGCGCCAGCAGCCAAGATTTGCACTCACGATACGAGCAGTACTTC

j_call: TRBJ2-1
v_call: TRBV7-2
clone_size: few
d_call: TRBD2
cdr3_aa: CATQRGSGRSNEQFF
cdr3_nt: TGTGCCACCCAGCGTGGTAGCGGGAGGTCCAATGAGCAGTTCTTC

j_call: TRBJ2-4
v_call: TRBV11-2
clone_size: .
d_call: .
cdr3_aa: CASSLDGSLAKNIQYF
cdr3_nt: TGTGCCAGCAGCTTAGACGGCAGTTTAGCCAAAAACATTCAGTACTTC

j_call: TRBJ1-1
v_call: TRBV19
clone_size: .
d_call: .
cdr3_aa: CASSIVPATEAFF
cdr3_nt: TGTGCCAGTAGTATAGTCCCAGCAACCGAAGCTTTCTTT

j_call: TRBJ2-3
v_call: TRBV7-9
clone_size: many
d_call: .
cdr3_aa: CASSLHFEDTQYF
cdr3_nt: TGTGCCAGCAGCTTACACTTCGAGGATACGCAGTATTTT

j_call: TRBJ1-5
v_call: TRBV4-1
clone_size: many
d_call: .
cdr3_aa: CASSQDTGPEFNQPQHF
cdr3_nt: TGCGCCAGCAGCCAAGATACAGGGCCCGAATTCAATCAGCCCCAGCATTTT

j_call: TRBJ2-7
v_call: TRBV28
clone_size: few
d_call: TRBD1
cdr3_aa: CASSFLGNRGYEQYF
cdr3_nt: TGTGCCAGCAGTTTTTTAGGGAACAGGGGCTACGAGCAGTACTTC

j_call: TRBJ2-7
v_call: TRBV7-9
clone_size: .
d_call: .
cdr3_aa: CASSFGQEALSYEQYF
cdr3_nt: TGTGCCAGCAGCTTTGGGCAGGAGGCCCTATCCTACGAGCAGTACTTC

j_call: TRBJ2-7
v_call: TRBV13
clone_size: .
d_call: TRBD1
cdr3_aa: CASSPPGTGAYEQYF
cdr3_nt: TGTGCCAGCAGCCCACCCGGGACAGGGGCCTACGAGCAGTACTTC

j_call: TRBJ2-4
v_call: TRBV7-9
clone_size: .
d_call: .
cdr3_aa: CASSLEASVAKNIQYF
cdr3_nt: TGTGCCAGCAGCTTAGAGGCTTCGGTAGCCAAAAACATTCAGTACTTC

j_call: TRBJ2-2
v_call: TRBV7-9
clone_size: .
d_call: .
cdr3_aa: CASSLDSWELFF
cdr3_nt: TGTGCCAGCAGCTTAGATTCCTGGGAGCTGTTTTTT

j_call: TRBJ1-1
v_call: TRBV28
clone_size: .
d_call: .
cdr3_aa: CASSLPFMNTEAFF
cdr3_nt: TGTGCCAGCAGTTTACCCTTTATGAACACTGAAGCTTTCTTT

j_call: TRBJ2-1
v_call: TRBV9
clone_size: .
d_call: .
cdr3_aa: CASSSEEGGAYNEQFF
cdr3_nt: TGTGCCAGCAGCTCCGAGGAGGGGGGGGCCTACAATGAGCAGTTCTTC